Sequencing of this T cell receptor beta chain was carried out in a study of blood T cell repertoires in COVID-19. Overall study context: COVID-19 samples from acute and convalescent phases originated in the United States, Italy and Spain. T cells, B-cell-depleted T cells, or PBMCs supplied cDNA or gDNA.

How the authors handled the data: From reference gene primer amplification, estimates of nucleated cell counts were derived. Generated by immunoSEQ multiplex PCR, the TCRdb table keeps only in-frame clones and is missing some. The DNA gave D and trimming, while V, J and clone size come from that table. The sample holds about 55,000 clones, 82% seen once. Germline V gene data show CDR1 as LGHNA and CDR2 as YSLEER. The V end lost 0 bases, the J end lost 0 bases, and 8 bases lay between the germline ends. CDR3 length: 15 amino acids. This receptor was identified in a human donor in a cohort sampled during active or convalescent COVID-19. The chain uses TRBV4-3 and TRBJ1-2; D unclear. The sample comprised peripheral blood. The CDR3, as DNA: TGCGCCAGCAGCCAAGAGGAACAGACTAACTATGGCTACACCTTC. Amino acids: CASSQEEQTNYGYTF.